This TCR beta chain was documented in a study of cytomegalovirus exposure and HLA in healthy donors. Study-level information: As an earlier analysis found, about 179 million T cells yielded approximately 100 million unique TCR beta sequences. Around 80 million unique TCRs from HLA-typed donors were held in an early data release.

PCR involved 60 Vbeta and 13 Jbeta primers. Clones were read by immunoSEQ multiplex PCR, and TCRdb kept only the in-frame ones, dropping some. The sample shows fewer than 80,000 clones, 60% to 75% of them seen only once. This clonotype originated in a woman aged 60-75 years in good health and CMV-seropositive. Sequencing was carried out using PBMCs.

CDR3: CAWKRWANTGELFF. The CDR3 DNA reads TGTGCCTGGAAGCGATGGGCGAACACCGGGGAGCTGTTTTTT. V and J are TRBV30 and TRBJ2-2; no clear D gene. Germline-derived CDR1 and CDR2 are GTSNPN and SVGIG (reference sequence). The CDR3 has 14 residues. V lost 4 bases to trimming and J lost 0 bases, with 9 bases between them.